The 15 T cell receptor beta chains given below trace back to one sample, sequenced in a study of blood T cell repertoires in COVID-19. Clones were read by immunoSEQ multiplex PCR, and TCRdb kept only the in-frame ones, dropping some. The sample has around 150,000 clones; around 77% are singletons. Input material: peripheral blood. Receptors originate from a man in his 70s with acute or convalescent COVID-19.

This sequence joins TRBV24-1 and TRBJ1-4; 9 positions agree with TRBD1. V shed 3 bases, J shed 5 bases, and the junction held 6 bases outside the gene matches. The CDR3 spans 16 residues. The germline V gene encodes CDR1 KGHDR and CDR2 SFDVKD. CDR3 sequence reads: CATSDGTGTGNEKLFF. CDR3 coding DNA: TGTGCCACCAGTGATGGGACCGGGACAGGGAATGAAAAACTGTTTTTT.

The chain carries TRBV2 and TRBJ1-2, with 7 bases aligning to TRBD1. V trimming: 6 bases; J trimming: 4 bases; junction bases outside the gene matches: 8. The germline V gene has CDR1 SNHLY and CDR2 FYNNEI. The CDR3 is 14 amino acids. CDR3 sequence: CASRGRDRAYGYTF. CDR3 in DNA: TGTGCCAGCAGGGGCCGGGACAGAGCCTATGGCTACACCTTC.

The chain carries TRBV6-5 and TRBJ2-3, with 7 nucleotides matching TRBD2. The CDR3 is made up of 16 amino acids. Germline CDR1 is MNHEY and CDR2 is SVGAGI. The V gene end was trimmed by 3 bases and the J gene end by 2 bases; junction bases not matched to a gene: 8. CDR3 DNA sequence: TGTGCCAGCAGTTATAGCGGGTTAAGGGACACAGATACGCAGTATTTT. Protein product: CASSYSGLRDTDTQYF.

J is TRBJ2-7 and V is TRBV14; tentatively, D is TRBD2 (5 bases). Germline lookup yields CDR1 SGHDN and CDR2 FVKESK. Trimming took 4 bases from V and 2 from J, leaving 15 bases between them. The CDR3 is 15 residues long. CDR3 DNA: TGTGCCAGCAGCCCCGGGGTGTCCAGTCCCTACGAGCAGTACTTC. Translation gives CASSPGVSSPYEQYF.

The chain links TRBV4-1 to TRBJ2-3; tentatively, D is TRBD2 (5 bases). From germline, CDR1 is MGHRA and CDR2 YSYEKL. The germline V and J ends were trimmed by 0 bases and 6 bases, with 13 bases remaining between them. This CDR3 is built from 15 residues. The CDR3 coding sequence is TGCGCCAGCAGCCAAGACTTCGGACTTGCGGATACGCAGTATTTT. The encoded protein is CASSQDFGLADTQYF.

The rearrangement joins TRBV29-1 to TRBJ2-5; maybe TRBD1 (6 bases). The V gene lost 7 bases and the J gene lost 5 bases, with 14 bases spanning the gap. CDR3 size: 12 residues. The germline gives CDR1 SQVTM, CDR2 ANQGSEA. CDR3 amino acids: CSAKTGLETQYF. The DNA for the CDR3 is TGCAGCGCCAAAACAGGGCTGGAGACCCAGTACTTC. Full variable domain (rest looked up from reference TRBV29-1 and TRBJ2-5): SAVISQKPSRDICQRGTSLTIQCQVDSQVTMMFWYRQQPGQSLTLIATANQGSEATYESGFVIDKFPISRPNLTFSTLTVSNMSPEDSSIYLCSAKTGLETQYFGPGTRLLVL.

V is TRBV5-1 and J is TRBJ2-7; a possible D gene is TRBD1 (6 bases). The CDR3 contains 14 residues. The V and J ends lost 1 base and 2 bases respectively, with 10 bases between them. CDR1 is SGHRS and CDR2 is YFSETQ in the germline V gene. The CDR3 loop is CASSLSGDPYEQYF. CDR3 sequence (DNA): TGCGCCAGCAGCTTGTCAGGGGACCCCTACGAGCAGTACTTC.

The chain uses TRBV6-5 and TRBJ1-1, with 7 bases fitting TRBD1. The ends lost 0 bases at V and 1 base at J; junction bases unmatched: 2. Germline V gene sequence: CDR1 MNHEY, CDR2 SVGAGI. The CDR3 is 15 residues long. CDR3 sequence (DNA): TGTGCCAGCAGTTACTCGACAGGGACGAACACTGAAGCTTTCTTT. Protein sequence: CASSYSTGTNTEAFF.

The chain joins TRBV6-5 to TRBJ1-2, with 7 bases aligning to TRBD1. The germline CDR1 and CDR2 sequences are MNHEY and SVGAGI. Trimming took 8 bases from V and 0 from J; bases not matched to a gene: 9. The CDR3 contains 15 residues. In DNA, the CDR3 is TGTGCCAGCCGCTATCAGACAGGGACTAACTATGGCTACACCTTC. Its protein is CASRYQTGTNYGYTF.

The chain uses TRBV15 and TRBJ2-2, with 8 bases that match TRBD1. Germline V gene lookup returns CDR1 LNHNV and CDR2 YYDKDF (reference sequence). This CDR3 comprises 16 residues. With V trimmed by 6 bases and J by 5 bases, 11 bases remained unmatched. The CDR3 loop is CATSIGQGARTGELFF. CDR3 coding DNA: TGTGCCACCAGTATCGGGCAGGGGGCGCGGACCGGGGAGCTGTTTTTT.

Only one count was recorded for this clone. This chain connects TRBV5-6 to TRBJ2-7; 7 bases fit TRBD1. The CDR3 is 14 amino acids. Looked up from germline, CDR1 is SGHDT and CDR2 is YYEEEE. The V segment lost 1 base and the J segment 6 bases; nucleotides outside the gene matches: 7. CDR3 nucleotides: TGTGCCAGCAGCTTGTTCCGGGACAGCGGCGAGCAGTACTTC. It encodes CASSLFRDSGEQYF.

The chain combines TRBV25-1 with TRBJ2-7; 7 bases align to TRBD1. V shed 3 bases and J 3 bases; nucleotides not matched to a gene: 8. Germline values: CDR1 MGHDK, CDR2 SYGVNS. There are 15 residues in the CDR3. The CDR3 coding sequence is TGTGCCAGCAGTGAGGGTAACAGGGGCCGCTACGAGCAGTACTTC. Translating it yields CASSEGNRGRYEQYF.

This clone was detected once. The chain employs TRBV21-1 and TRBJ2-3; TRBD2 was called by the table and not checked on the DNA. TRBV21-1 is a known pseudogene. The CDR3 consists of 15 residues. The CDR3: CASSCQGGSADTQYF. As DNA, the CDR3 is TGTGCCAGCAGCTGCCAAGGCGGGAGCGCAGATACGCAGTATTTT.

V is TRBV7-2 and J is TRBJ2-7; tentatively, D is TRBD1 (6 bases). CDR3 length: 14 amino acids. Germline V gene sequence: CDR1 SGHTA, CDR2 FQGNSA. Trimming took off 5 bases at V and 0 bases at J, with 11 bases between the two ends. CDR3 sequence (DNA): TGTGCCAGCAGCCTGGACAGCCACTCCTACGAGCAGTACTTC. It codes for CASSLDSHSYEQYF.

The CDR3: CASSHDWSSYNEQFF. In nucleotides, the CDR3 is TGTGCCAGCAGCCATGACTGGAGCTCCTACAATGAGCAGTTCTTC. J is TRBJ2-1 and V is TRBV4-2; D gene uncertain. Germline V gene lookup returns CDR1 LGHNA and CDR2 YNFKEQ. The germline V and J ends were trimmed by 3 bases and 0 bases, with 9 bases remaining between them. This CDR3 spans 15 amino acids.